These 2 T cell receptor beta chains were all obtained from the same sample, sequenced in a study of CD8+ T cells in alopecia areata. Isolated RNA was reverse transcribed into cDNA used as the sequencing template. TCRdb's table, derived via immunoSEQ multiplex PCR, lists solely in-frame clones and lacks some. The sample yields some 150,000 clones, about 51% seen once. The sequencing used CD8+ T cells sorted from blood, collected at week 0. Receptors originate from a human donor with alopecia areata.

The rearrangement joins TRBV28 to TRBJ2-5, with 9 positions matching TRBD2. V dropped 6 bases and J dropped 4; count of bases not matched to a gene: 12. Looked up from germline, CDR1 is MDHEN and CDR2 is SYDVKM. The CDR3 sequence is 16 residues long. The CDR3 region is CASRSVAGGIRETQYF. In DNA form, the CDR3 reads TGTGCCAGCAGAAGTGTGGCGGGAGGGATTCGAGAGACCCAGTACTTC. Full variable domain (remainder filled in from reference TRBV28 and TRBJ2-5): DVKVTQSSRYLVKRTGEKVFLECVQDMDHENMFWYRQDPGLGLRLIYFSYDVKMKEKGDIPEGYSVSREKKERFSLILESASTNQTSMYLCASRSVAGGIRETQYFGPGTRLLVL.

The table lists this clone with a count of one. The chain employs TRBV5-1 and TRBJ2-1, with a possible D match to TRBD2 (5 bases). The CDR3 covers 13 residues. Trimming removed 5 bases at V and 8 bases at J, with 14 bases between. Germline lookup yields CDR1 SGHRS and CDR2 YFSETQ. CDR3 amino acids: CASRRESGYEQFF. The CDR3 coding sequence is TGCGCCAGCAGGAGGGAGAGCGGCTATGAGCAGTTCTTC.